The T cell receptor (beta chain) under discussion was sequenced for a study of T-cell memory formation after mild COVID-19. Overall study results and limits: Some clones that responded were present in memory (sampled pre-infection), which suggests cross-reactive memory joined.

UMIs and sample barcodes were carried by the TCR alpha and TCR beta cDNA libraries that 5'RACE produced using constant-segment primers. Each CDR3 protein gets one entry after TCRdb re-called the 5' RACE reads with MiXCR. In the table there are fewer than 700,000 distinct CDR3 sequences, roughly 21% of which are singletons. The length of the CDR3 is 14 residues. The germline V gene has CDR1 MNHNS and CDR2 SASEGT. The V gene lost 4 bases and the J gene lost 0 bases, with 7 bases spanning the gap. This clonotype has more than one count but fewer than ten. As yet, its antigen is unknown. Sequencing input: PBMCs or a T cell subset sorted from them (not recorded which). This receptor was taken from an adult woman who had mild COVID-19 (a few samples of this study predate the infection). Cell type and time point are not known. V and J are TRBV6-1 and TRBJ2-1; no firm D call. CDR3 loop: CASSGLSSYNEQFF. The CDR3 nucleotides are TGTGCCAGCAGTGGACTGAGCTCCTACAATGAGCAGTTCTTC.